Listed below are T cell receptor beta chains from one sample, sequenced in a study of blood T cell repertoires in COVID-19. Only in-frame clones appear in the TCRdb table, and some are missing; sequencing was by immunoSEQ multiplex PCR. The sample lists 98,000 or so clones, roughly 80% seen once, with 2.5% to 3.5% in the top ten. The sequenced sample was peripheral blood. The receptors stem from an elderly woman with active or convalescent COVID-19. CDR3s include the opening cysteine and the closing phenylalanine or tryptophan. The D gene is left open where the match is weak. The listing skips clone size in some rows; elsewhere it reads once, few, many or a size class.

v_gene	j_gene	d_gene	abundance	CDR3nt	CDR3aa
TRBV5-5	TRBJ1-1	.	.	TGTGCCAGCAGTTCCAGGGTCAACACTGAAGCTTTCTTT	CASSSRVNTEAFF
TRBV12-5	TRBJ2-1	TRBD2	.	TGTGCTAGTGCCACAATAGCGGGAGCAGTCTACAATGAGCAGTTCTTC	CASATIAGAVYNEQFF
TRBV9	TRBJ2-7	TRBD2	.	TGTGCCAGCAGCGTAGCGGGAGGACCCTACGAGCAGTACTTC	CASSVAGGPYEQYF
TRBV7-2	TRBJ1-1	.	.	TGTGCCAGCAGCTTAATGGGGGCGAACACTGAAGCTTTCTTT	CASSLMGANTEAFF
TRBV6-2/TRBV6-3	TRBJ2-2	.	few	TGTGCCAGCAGTTACCAGGGGCAGGGAGCGGCCGGGGAGCTGTTTTTT	CASSYQGQGAAGELFF
TRBV28	TRBJ1-1	TRBD1	.	TGTGCCAGCTCTTGGGCCTCCGGGACAGGGGAAGCTTTCTTT	CASSWASGTGEAFF
TRBV5-1	TRBJ2-1	TRBD2	.	TGCGCCAGCAGCTTCAGGCTAGCGGGGAACAATGAGCAGTTCTTC	CASSFRLAGNNEQFF
TRBV28	TRBJ1-5	.	.	TGTGCCAGCAGTCCCGTGCGGGGCTTTGGAAATCAGCCCCAGCATTTT	CASSPVRGFGNQPQHF
TRBV30	TRBJ1-5	.	.	TGTGCCTGGAGCAGGGGTAATCAGCCCCAGCATTTT	CAWSRGNQPQHF
TRBV15	TRBJ1-6	TRBD1	.	TGTGCCACCAGCAGAGGGGACAGGGAAAGTTCACCCCTCCACTTT	CATSRGDRESSPLHF
TRBV29-1	TRBJ1-3	TRBD1	.	TGCAGCGTCCACAGGGGCTCTGGAAACACCATATATTTT	CSVHRGSGNTIYF
TRBV7-8	TRBJ1-2	.	.	TGTGCCAGCAGCTTAGGGGGCGCCCACCAGGGCTACACCTTC	CASSLGGAHQGYTF
TRBV6-5	TRBJ2-5	TRBD2	.	TGTGCCAGCAGTCTCCTCGGGGGGGATGAGACCCAGTACTTC	CASSLLGGDETQYF
TRBV6-6	TRBJ2-3	.	.	TGTGCCAGCAGTTACTACAGGGTAAGCACAGATACGCAGTATTTT	CASSYYRVSTDTQYF
TRBV11-2	TRBJ2-1	.	.	TGTGCCAGCAGCGGGTCCGTCGGGGGGCACAATGAGCAGTTCTTC	CASSGSVGGHNEQFF
TRBV7-3	TRBJ2-7	TRBD1	.	TGTGCCAGCAGCCCCTCAGACAGGGGATTCTACGAGCAGTACTTC	CASSPSDRGFYEQYF
TRBV6-5	TRBJ2-1	TRBD2	.	TGTGCCAGCAGTTACCCTGGGACTAGCGGGGGGGAGCAGTTCTTC	CASSYPGTSGGEQFF
TRBV6-5	TRBJ1-1	.	once	TGTGCCAGCAGTTCGGACACTGAAGCTTTCTTT	CASSSDTEAFF
TRBV5-1	TRBJ1-6	.	.	TGCGCCAGCAGCTTGGCCGATCGGTCTAATTCACCCCTCCACTTT	CASSLADRSNSPLHF
TRBV2	TRBJ2-1	TRBD2	once	TGTGCCAGCAGTGCTGGGACTAGCTCCTACAATGAGCAGTTCTTC	CASSAGTSSYNEQFF